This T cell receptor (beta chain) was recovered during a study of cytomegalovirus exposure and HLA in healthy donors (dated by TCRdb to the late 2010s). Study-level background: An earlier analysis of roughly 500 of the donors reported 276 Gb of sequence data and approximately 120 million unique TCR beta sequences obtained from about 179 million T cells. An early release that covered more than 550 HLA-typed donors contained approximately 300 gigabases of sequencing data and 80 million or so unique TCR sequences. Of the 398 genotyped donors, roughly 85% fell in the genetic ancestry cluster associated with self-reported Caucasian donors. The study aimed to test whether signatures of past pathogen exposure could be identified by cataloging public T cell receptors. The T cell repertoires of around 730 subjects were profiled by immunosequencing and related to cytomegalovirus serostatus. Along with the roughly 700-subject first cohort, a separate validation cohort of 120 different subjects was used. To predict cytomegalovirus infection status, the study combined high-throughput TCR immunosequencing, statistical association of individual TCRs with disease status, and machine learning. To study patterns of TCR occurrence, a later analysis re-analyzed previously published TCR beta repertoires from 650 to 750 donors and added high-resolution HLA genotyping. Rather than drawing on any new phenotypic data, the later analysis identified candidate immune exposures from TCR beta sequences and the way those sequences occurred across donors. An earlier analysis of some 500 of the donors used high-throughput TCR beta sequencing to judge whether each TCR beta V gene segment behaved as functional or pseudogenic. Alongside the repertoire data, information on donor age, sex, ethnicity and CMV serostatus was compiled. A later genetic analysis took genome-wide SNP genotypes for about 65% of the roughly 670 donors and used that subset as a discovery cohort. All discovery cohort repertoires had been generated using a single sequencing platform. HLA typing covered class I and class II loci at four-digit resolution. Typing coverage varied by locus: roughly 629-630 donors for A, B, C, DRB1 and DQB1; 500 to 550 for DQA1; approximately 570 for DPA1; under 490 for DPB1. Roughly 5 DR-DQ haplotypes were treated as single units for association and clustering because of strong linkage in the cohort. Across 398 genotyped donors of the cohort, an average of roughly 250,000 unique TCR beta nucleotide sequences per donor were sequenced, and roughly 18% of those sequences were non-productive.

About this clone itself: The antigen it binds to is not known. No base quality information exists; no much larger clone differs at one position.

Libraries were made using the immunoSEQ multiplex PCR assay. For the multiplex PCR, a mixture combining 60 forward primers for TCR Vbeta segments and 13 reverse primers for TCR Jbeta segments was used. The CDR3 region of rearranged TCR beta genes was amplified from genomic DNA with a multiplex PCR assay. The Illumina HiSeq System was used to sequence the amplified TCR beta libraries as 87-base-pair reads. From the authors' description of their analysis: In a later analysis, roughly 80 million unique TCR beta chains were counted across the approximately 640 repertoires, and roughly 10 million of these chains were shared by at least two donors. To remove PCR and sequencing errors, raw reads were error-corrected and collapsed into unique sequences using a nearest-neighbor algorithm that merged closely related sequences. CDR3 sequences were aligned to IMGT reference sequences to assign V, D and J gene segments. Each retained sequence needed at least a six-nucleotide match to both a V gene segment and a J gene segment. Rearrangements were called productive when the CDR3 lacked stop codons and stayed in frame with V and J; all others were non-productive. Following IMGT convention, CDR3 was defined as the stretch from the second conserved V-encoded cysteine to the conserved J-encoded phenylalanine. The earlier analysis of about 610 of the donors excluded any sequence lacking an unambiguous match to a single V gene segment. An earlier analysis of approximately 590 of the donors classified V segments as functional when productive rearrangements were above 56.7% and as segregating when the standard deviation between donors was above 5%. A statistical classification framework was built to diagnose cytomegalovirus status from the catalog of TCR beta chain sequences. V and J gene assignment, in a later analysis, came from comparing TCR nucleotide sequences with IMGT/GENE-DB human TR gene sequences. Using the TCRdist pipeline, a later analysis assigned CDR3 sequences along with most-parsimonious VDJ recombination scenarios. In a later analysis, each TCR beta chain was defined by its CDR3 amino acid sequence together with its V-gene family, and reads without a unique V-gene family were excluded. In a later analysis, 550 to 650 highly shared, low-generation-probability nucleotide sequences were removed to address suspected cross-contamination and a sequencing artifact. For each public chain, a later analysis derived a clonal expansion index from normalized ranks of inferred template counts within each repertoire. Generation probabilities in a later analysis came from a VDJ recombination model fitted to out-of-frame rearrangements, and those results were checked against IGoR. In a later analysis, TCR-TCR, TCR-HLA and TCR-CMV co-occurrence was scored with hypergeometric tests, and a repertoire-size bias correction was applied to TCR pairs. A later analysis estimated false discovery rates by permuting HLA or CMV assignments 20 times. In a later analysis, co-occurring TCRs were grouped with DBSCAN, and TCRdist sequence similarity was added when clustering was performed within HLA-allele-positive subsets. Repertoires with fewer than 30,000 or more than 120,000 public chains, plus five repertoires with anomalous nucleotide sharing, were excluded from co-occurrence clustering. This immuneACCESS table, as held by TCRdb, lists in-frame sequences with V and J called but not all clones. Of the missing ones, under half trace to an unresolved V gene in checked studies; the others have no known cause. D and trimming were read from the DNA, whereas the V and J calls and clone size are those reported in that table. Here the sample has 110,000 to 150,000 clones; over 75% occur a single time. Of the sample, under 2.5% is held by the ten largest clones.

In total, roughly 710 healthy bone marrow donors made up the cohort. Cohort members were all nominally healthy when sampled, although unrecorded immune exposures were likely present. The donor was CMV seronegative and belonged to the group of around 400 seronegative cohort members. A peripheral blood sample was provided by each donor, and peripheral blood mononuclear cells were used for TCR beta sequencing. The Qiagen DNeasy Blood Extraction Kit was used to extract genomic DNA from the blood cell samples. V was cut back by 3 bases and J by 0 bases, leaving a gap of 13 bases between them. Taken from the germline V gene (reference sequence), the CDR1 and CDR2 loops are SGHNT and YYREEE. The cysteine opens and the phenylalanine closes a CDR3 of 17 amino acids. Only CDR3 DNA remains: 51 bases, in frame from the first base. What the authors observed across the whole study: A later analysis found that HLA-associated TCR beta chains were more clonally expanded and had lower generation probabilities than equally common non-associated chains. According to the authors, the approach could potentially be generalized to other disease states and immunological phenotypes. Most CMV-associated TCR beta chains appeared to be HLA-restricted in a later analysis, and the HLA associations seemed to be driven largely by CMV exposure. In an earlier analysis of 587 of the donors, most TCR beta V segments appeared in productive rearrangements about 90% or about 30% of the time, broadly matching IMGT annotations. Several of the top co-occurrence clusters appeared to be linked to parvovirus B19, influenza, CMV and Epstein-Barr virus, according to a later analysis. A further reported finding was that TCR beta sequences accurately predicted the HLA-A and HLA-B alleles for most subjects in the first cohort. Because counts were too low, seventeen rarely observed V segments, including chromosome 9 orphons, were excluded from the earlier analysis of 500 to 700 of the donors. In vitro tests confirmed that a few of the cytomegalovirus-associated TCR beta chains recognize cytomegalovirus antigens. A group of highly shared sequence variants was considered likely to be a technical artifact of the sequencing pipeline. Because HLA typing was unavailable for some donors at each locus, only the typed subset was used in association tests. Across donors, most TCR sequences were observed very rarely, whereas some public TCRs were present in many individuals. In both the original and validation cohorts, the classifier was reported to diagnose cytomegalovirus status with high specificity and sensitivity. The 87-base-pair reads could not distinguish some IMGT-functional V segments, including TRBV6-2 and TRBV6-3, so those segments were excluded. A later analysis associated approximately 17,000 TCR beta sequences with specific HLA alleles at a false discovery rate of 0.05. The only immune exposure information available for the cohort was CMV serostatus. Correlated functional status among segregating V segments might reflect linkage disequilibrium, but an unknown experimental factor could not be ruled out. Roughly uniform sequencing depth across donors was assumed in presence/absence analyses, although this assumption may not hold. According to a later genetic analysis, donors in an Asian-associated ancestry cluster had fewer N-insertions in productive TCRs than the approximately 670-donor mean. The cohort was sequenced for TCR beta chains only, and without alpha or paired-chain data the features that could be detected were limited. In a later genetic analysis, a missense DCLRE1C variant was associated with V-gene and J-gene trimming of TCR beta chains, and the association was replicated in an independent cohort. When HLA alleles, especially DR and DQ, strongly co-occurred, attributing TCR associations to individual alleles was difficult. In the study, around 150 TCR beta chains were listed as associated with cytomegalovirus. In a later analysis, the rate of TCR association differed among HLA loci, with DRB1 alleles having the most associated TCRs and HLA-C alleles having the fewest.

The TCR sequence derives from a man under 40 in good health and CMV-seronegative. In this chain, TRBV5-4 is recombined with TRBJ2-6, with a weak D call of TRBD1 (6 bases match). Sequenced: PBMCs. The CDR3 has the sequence CASSWGQGSSGANVLTF. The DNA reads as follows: TGTGCCAGCAGCTGGGGGCAGGGGAGCTCTGGGGCCAACGTCCTGACTTTC.